Listed below are T cell receptor beta chains from one sample, sequenced in a study of Tregs in tolerant kidney transplant recipients. TCRdb's table, derived via immunoSEQ multiplex PCR, lists solely in-frame clones and lacks some. The sample includes tens of thousands of clones, approximately 93% of them seen just once. Material: CD4+ T cells from blood, obtained before the transplant. These receptors all stem from a human donor who received a combined kidney and bone marrow transplant. CDR3s include the opening cysteine and the closing phenylalanine or tryptophan. D genes are given only for firm matches. Rows give clone size only sometimes, using once, few, many, or a class for an expanded clone.

d_call,cdr3_length,v_call,clone_size,j_call,cdr3_aa,cdr3_nt
TRBD1,14,TRBV28,-,TRBJ1-6,CASSLWTGYSPLHF,TGTGCCAGCAGTTTATGGACAGGGTATTCACCCCTCCACTTT
TRBD2,16,TRBV5-1,-,TRBJ2-1,CASSIHSGSSYNEQFF,TGCGCCAGCAGCATCCATAGCGGGAGCTCCTACAATGAGCAGTTCTTC
-,16,TRBV7-2,-,TRBJ2-3,CASSNRRQGSTDTQYF,TGTGCCAGCAGCAACCGGCGGCAGGGAAGCACAGATACGCAGTATTTT
-,16,TRBV7-2,once,TRBJ2-6,CASSRQVNSGANVLTF,TGTGCCAGCAGCCGCCAGGTGAACTCTGGGGCCAACGTCCTGACTTTC
-,13,TRBV27,-,TRBJ2-1,CASSPRGANEQFF,TGTGCCAGCAGTCCACGTGGGGCTAATGAGCAGTTCTTC
-,16,TRBV7-2,few,TRBJ1-5,CASSHPAGSGNQPQHF,TGTGCCAGCAGCCACCCAGCGGGGTCTGGCAATCAGCCCCAGCATTTT
TRBD2,16,TRBV29-1,-,TRBJ2-3,CSVRVFGGAGTDTQYF,TGCAGCGTGCGGGTTTTCGGGGGGGCGGGCACAGATACGCAGTATTTT
-,14,TRBV7-2,-,TRBJ2-3,CASSLTGGPDTQYF,TGTGCCAGCAGCTTAACCGGAGGACCAGATACGCAGTATTTT
-,18,TRBV12-5,once,TRBJ2-3,CASGLASSLAASTDTQYF,TGTGCTAGTGGTTTGGCCTCCTCCCTCGCGGCTAGCACAGATACGCAGTATTTT
TRBD2,14,TRBV2,-,TRBJ2-7,CASSASGGTYEQYF,TGTGCCAGCAGTGCTAGCGGGGGAACCTACGAGCAGTACTTC
TRBD1,16,TRBV7-2,-,TRBJ2-5,CASSLETGGPGETQYF,TGTGCCAGCAGCTTGGAGACAGGGGGACCTGGGGAGACCCAGTACTTC
-,12,TRBV18,-,TRBJ1-1,CASSIEGSEAFF,TGTGCCAGCTCAATCGAGGGCTCTGAAGCTTTCTTT
-,13,TRBV7-3,-,TRBJ2-5,CASSRSGWETQYF,TGTGCCAGCAGCAGATCAGGGTGGGAGACCCAGTACTTC
-,13,TRBV5-6,-,TRBJ2-7,CASSPGLTYEQYF,TGTGCCAGCAGTCCGGGACTTACCTACGAGCAGTACTTC
-,13,TRBV6-6,-,TRBJ1-2,CASRLGQKYGYTF,TGTGCCAGCAGGCTAGGACAGAAATATGGCTACACCTTC
-,12,TRBV7-2,-,TRBJ2-7,CASSLPRGEQYF,TGTGCCAGCAGCCTACCTAGGGGCGAGCAGTACTTC